This T cell receptor (beta chain) was recorded in a study of blood T cell repertoires in COVID-19. The overall study: The samples span acute and convalescent COVID-19 from the United States, Italy and Spain. Sample material is recorded as cDNA or gDNA derived from T cells, B-cell-depleted T cells, or PBMCs.

One Seattle source followed patients from active infection through their disease course. Per the authors' pipeline: By means of reference gene primer amplification, nucleated cell counts were estimated. Assay used: immunoSEQ multiplex PCR; TCRdb lists only in-frame clones, some missing. That table supplies the V and J calls and clone size; D and trimming were determined from the DNA. The sample records roughly 100,000 clones, roughly 92% being singletons. J lost 8 bases, V lost 6 bases, and 11 bases had no gene match. CDR1 is SGHRS, CDR2 YFSETQ, per germline. The CDR3 sequence is 16 residues long. J is TRBJ1-4 and V is TRBV5-1, with TRBD1 identical over 12 bases. This receptor was obtained from a woman aged 50 to 60 with COVID-19, enrolled during active disease. The sequencing input was peripheral blood. This chain's CDR3 is CASTLSGQGAGEKLFF. Written as DNA, the CDR3 is TGCGCCAGCACCCTTTCGGGACAGGGGGCAGGAGAAAAACTGTTTTTT.